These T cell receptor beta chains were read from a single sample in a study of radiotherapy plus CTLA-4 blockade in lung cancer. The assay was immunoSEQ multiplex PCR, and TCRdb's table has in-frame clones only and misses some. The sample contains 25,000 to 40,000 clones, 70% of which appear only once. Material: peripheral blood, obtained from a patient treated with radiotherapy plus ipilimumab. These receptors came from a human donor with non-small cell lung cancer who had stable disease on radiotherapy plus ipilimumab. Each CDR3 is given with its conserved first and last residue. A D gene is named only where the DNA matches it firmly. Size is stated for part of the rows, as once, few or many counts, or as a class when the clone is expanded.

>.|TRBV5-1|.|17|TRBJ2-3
CASSQGPARRREDTQYF
TGCGCCAGCAGCCAGGGGCCCGCCAGACGAAGGGAGGATACGCAGTATTTT
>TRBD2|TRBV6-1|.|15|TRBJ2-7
CASSEGLGTSYEQYF
TGTGCCAGCAGTGAGGGACTAGGAACCTCCTACGAGCAGTACTTC
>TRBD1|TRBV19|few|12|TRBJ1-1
CASSPGGQEAFF
TGTGCCAGTAGCCCAGGGGGCCAAGAAGCTTTCTTT
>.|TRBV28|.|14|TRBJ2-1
CASSRGPLYNEQFF
TGTGCCAGCAGTCGGGGACCTCTCTACAATGAGCAGTTCTTC
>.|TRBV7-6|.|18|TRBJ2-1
CASSNTLSTPHSYNEQFF
TGTGCCAGCAGCAACACGCTGTCTACCCCACACTCCTACAATGAGCAGTTCTTC
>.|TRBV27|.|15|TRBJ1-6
CASSPLGDYNSPLHF
TGTGCCAGCAGCCCTCTAGGGGACTATAATTCACCCCTCCACTTT
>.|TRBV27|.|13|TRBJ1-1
CASGKGINTEAFF
TGTGCCAGTGGAAAGGGGATAAACACTGAAGCTTTCTTT
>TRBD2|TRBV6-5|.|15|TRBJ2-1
CASSYGTSSVNEQFF
TGTGCCAGCAGTTACGGGACTAGCAGTGTGAATGAGCAGTTCTTC
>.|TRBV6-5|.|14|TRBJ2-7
CASSYIGVGVEQYF
TGTGCCAGCAGTTACATCGGGGTTGGTGTCGAGCAGTACTTC
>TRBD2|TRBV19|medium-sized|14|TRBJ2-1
CAIGGTSGRNEQFF
TGTGCCATAGGGGGGACTAGCGGGAGGAATGAGCAGTTCTTC
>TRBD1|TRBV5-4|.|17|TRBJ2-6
CASSPTGDFTGANVLTF
TGTGCCAGCAGCCCGACAGGGGACTTTACCGGGGCCAACGTCCTGACTTTC
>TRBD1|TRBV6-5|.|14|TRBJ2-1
CASNRQGVSNEQFF
TGTGCCAGCAACAGACAGGGTGTATCCAATGAGCAGTTCTTC
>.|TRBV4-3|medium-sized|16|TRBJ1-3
CASSQAALSLGNTIYF
TGCGCCAGCAGCCAAGCAGCACTTTCACTCGGAAACACCATATATTTT
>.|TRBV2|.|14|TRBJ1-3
CASSGRVSGNTIYF
TGTGCCAGCAGTGGAAGGGTCTCTGGAAACACCATATATTTT
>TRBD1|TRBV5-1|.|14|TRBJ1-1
CASSLGQGGPEAFF
TGCGCCAGCAGCTTAGGACAGGGAGGGCCTGAAGCTTTCTTT
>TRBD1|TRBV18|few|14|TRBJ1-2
CASSGTGGANGYTF
TGTGCCAGCTCAGGGACAGGGGGCGCGAATGGCTACACCTTC
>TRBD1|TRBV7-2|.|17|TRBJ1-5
CASSPRTGGVSNQPQHF
TGTGCCAGCAGCCCTCGGACAGGGGGAGTTAGCAATCAGCCCCAGCATTTT
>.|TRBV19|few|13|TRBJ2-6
CASSLGTTNVLTF
TGTGCCAGTAGTCTCGGGACAACCAACGTCCTGACTTTC
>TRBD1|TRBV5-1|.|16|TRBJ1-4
CASSLGGTGPNEKLFF
TGCGCCAGCAGCTTGGGGGGGACAGGGCCGAATGAAAAACTGTTTTTT
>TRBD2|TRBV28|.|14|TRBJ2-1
CASSRTRTYNEQFF
TGTGCCAGCAGTCGGACTAGGACCTACAATGAGCAGTTCTTC
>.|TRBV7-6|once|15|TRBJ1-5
CASSASRGGNQPQHF
TGTGCCAGCAGCGCTAGCAGGGGCGGCAATCAGCCCCAGCATTTT
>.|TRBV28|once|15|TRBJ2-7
CASTPPGLGLYEQYF
TGTGCCAGCACGCCCCCGGGACTGGGTCTTTACGAGCAGTACTTC
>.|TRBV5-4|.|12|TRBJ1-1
CATGGLNTEAFF
TGTGCTACGGGCGGATTGAACACTGAAGCTTTCTTT
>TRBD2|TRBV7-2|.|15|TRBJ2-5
CASSNRGGRIETQYF
TGTGCCAGCAGCAACCGCGGCGGGAGGATTGAGACCCAGTACTTC
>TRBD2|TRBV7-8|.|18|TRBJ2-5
CASSLAPFSTSGQETQYF
TGTGCCAGCAGCTTAGCTCCTTTCTCGACTAGCGGACAAGAGACCCAGTACTTC
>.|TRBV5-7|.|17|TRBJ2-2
CASSFTRGRPNTGELFF
TGTGCCAGCAGCTTCACCCGGGGCAGGCCGAACACCGGGGAGCTGTTTTTT
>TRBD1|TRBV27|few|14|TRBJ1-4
CASSARQGIEKLFF
TGTGCCAGCAGTGCCCGACAGGGGATTGAAAAACTGTTTTTT
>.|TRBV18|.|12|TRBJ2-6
CASSSGANVLTF
TGTGCCAGCTCATCCGGGGCCAACGTCCTGACTTTC
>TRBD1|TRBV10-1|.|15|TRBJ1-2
CASSESPGQGYGYTF
TGCGCCAGCAGTGAGTCCCCGGGACAGGGCTATGGCTACACCTTC
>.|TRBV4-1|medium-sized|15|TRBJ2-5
CASSQGSSSQETQYF
TGCGCCAGCAGCCAAGGCTCCTCGTCCCAAGAGACCCAGTACTTC
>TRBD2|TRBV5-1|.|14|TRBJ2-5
CASSLQRGKETQYF
TGCGCCAGCAGCTTACAGCGGGGGAAAGAGACCCAGTACTTC
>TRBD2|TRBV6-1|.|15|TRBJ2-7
CASSVALAVAYEQYF
TGTGCCAGCAGTGTAGCACTAGCGGTCGCCTACGAGCAGTACTTC
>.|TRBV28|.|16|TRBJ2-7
CASSSLGAGRGNEQYF
TGTGCCAGCAGTTCTTTAGGGGCAGGACGGGGGAACGAGCAGTACTTC
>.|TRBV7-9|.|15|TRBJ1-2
CASSLIGTPGGGYTF
TGTGCCAGCAGCTTAATCGGGACACCGGGCGGTGGCTACACCTTC
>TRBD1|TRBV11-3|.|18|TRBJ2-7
CASSLAPQDRVGLHEQYF
TGTGCCAGCAGCTTAGCCCCCCAGGACAGGGTGGGATTACACGAGCAGTACTTC
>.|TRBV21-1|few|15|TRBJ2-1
CASSSTWGLAVGQFF
TGTGCCAGCAGCTCGACGTGGGGATTGGCAGTGGGGCAGTTCTTC
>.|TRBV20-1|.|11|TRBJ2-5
CSVRAQETQYF
TGCAGTGTCAGGGCGCAAGAGACCCAGTACTTC
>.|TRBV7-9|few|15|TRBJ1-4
CASSLGGTTNEKLFF
TGTGCCAGCAGCTTAGGTGGCACAACTAATGAAAAACTGTTTTTT
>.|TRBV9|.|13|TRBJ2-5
CASSVGVQETQYF
TGTGCCAGCAGCGTCGGGGTCCAAGAGACCCAGTACTTC
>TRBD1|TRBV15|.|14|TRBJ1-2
CATSRKKGAGGYTF
TGTGCCACCAGCAGAAAAAAGGGGGCGGGTGGCTACACCTTC
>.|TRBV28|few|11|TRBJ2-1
CASSSPYEQFF
TGTGCCAGCAGTTCGCCGTATGAGCAGTTCTTC
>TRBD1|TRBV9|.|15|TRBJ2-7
CASSAGTGISYEQYF
TGTGCCAGCAGCGCCGGGACAGGGATCTCCTACGAGCAGTACTTC
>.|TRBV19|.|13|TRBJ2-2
CASAVGVAGELFF
TGTGCCAGTGCCGTGGGGGTAGCCGGGGAGCTGTTTTTT
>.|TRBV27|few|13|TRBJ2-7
CASSLSGNYEQYF
TGTGCCAGCAGTTTATCGGGCAACTACGAGCAGTACTTC
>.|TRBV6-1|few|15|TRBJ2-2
CASRPAGLNTGELFF
TGTGCCAGCAGGCCCGCGGGGCTGAACACCGGGGAGCTGTTTTTT
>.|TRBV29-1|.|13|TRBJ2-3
CSVLAEPTDTQYF
TGCAGCGTCTTAGCGGAGCCCACAGATACGCAGTATTTT
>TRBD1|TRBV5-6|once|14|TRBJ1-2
CASSSGTGRYGYTF
TGTGCCAGCAGCTCGGGGACAGGGCGATATGGCTACACCTTC
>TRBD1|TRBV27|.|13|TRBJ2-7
CASSYRGPYEQYF
TGTGCCAGCAGCTACAGGGGGCCCTACGAGCAGTACTTC
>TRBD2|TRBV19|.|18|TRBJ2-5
CASRSLRLAGGRGETQYF
TGTGCCAGTAGATCCCTTCGCCTAGCGGGAGGGCGAGGAGAGACCCAGTACTTC
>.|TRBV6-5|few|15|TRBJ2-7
CASSYSVRLPYEQYF
TGTGCCAGCAGTTACTCTGTTCGCCTACCCTACGAGCAGTACTTC
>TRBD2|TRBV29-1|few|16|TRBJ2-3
CSVLGGVLASGDTQYF
TGCAGCGTACTGGGGGGGGTGCTCGCCAGCGGAGATACGCAGTATTTT
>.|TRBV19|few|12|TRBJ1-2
CATEISGYGYTF
TGTGCCACAGAGATCTCGGGGTATGGCTACACCTTC
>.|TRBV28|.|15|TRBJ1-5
CASSTEGGGNQPQHF
TGTGCCAGCAGCACCGAGGGAGGGGGGAATCAGCCCCAGCATTTT